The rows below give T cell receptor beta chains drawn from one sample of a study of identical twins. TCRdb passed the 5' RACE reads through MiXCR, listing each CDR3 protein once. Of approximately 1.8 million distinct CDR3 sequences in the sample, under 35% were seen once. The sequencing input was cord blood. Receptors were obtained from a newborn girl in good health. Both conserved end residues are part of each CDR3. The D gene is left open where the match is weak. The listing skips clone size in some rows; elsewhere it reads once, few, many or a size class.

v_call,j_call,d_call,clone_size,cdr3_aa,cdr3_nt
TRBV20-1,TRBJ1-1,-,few,CSALYRVSNTEAFF,TGCAGTGCCCTGTACAGGGTTTCGAACACTGAAGCTTTCTTT
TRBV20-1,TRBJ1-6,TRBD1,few,CSARSQGASPLHF,TGCAGTGCTAGATCCCAGGGGGCTTCACCCCTCCACTTT
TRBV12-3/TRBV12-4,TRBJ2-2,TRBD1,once,CASRPTGGDGELFF,TGTGCCAGCAGACCGACAGGGGGTGACGGGGAGCTGTTTTTT
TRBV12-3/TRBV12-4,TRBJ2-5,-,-,CASSLVRLAGTQYF,TGTGCCAGCAGTTTAGTGCGGCTAGCAGGGACCCAGTACTTC
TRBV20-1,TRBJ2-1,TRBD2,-,CSARDLRLAEQFF,TGCAGTGCTAGAGATCTGCGACTAGCGGAGCAGTTCTTC
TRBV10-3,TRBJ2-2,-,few,CAISESGLPERELFF,TGTGCCATCAGTGAGTCGGGCCTTCCGGAGAGGGAGCTGTTTTTT
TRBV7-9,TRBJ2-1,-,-,CASSTSTTYNEQFF,TGTGCCAGCAGCACCTCGACTACCTACAATGAGCAGTTCTTC
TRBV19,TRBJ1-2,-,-,CASSVRDPYGYTF,TGTGCCAGTAGTGTCCGGGACCCTTATGGCTACACCTTC
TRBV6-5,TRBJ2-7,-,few,CASSRAIFSGTYEQYF,TGTGCCAGCAGCCGAGCCATTTTTTCGGGGACCTACGAGCAGTACTTC
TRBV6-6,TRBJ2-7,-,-,CASSYISGVHRSYEQYF,TGTGCCAGCAGTTACATTTCAGGGGTCCACCGCTCCTACGAGCAGTACTTC
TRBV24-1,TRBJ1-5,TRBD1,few,CATFSRDRPDGLGNQPQHF,TGTGCCACCTTCTCTCGGGACAGGCCAGATGGGTTAGGCAATCAGCCCCAGCATTTT
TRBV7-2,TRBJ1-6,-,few,CASSLAERRYNSPLHF,TGTGCCAGCAGCTTAGCCGAGAGGCGCTATAATTCACCCCTCCACTTT
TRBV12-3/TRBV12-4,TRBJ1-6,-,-,CASSSPRGSYNSPLHF,TGTGCCAGCAGTTCCCCCAGGGGCTCCTATAATTCACCCCTCCACTTT
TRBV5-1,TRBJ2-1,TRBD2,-,CASQRTSGWNEQFF,TGCGCCAGCCAAAGGACTAGCGGGTGGAATGAGCAGTTCTTC
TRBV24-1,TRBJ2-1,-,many,CATSDFYGPGTEQFF,TGTGCCACCAGTGATTTTTATGGGCCGGGAACTGAGCAGTTCTTC
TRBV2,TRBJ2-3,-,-,CAGKWDTQYF,TGTGCCGGCAAATGGGATACGCAGTATTTT
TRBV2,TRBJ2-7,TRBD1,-,CASSHRGQDSYEQYF,TGTGCCAGCAGTCACAGGGGTCAGGACTCCTACGAGCAGTACTTC
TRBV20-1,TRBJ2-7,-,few,CSARIPGQRAYEQYF,TGCAGTGCCAGGATCCCCGGACAGAGAGCCTACGAGCAGTACTTC
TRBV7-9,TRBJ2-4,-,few,CASNLVPIQGVNIQYF,TGTGCCAGCAACTTAGTCCCCATACAAGGGGTGAACATTCAGTACTTC
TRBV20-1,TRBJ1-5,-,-,CSARGPGEGKGQPQHF,TGCAGTGCTAGGGGGCCCGGTGAGGGGAAGGGTCAGCCCCAGCATTTT
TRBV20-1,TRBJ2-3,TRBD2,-,CSARRRDSGGQTDTQYF,TGCAGTGCTAGAAGACGTGATAGCGGGGGGCAGACAGATACGCAGTATTTT
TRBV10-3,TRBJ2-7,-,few,CAISETHKAYEQYF,TGTGCCATCAGTGAGACCCACAAAGCCTACGAGCAGTACTTC
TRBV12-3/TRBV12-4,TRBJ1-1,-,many,CASSLGPPNTEAFF,TGTGCCAGCAGTTTAGGACCCCCGAACACTGAAGCTTTCTTT
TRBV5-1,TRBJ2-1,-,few,CASSSGTNTYNEQFF,TGCGCCAGCAGCTCCGGGACAAATACCTACAATGAGCAGTTCTTC
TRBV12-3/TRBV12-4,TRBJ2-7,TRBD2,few,CASSPPSGSEQYF,TGTGCCAGCAGTCCCCCTAGCGGGAGCGAGCAGTACTTC
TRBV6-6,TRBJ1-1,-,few,CASSYSEPTEAFF,TGTGCCAGCAGTTACTCGGAGCCCACTGAAGCTTTCTTT
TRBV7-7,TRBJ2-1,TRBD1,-,CASSLFGDSNEQFF,TGTGCCAGCAGCTTATTTGGGGACAGCAATGAGCAGTTCTTC
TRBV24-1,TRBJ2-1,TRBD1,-,CATGTEAYNEQFF,TGTGCCACCGGGACAGAAGCCTACAATGAGCAGTTCTTC
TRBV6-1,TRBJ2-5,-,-,CASTQLRQETQYF,TGTGCCAGCACCCAACTCCGCCAAGAGACCCAGTACTTC
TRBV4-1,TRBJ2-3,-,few,CASSRAGRLDTQYF,TGCGCCAGCAGCCGGGCAGGGAGATTGGATACGCAGTATTTT
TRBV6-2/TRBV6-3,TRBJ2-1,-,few,CASSYQAAPYNEQFF,TGTGCCAGCAGTTACCAGGCGGCTCCCTACAATGAGCAGTTCTTC
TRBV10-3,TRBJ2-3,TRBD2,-,CAISESGGGLDTQYF,TGTGCCATCAGTGAGTCCGGGGGGGGCCTGGATACGCAGTATTTT
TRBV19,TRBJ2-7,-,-,CASSIASSGYNEQYF,TGTGCCAGTAGTATAGCAAGTTCGGGGTACAATGAGCAGTACTTC
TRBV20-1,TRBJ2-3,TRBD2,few,CSAERRGAADTQYF,TGCAGTGCTGAGCGGCGGGGGGCGGCAGATACGCAGTATTTT
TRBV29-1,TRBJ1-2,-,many,CSVEFERPYGYTF,TGCAGCGTTGAATTCGAACGGCCCTATGGCTACACCTTC
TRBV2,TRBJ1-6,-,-,CASSRREAASSYNSPLHF,TGTGCCAGCAGTAGGAGAGAGGCGGCGAGCTCCTATAATTCACCCCTCCACTTT
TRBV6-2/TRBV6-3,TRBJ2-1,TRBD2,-,CASREVGTSGIGEQFF,TGTGCCAGCAGGGAAGTTGGGACTAGCGGTATTGGTGAGCAGTTCTTC
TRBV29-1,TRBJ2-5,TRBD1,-,CSVEDRGRRGGQETQYF,TGCAGCGTCGAGGACAGGGGAAGGAGAGGTGGGCAAGAGACCCAGTACTTC
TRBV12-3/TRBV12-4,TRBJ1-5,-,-,CASSLIDTGRNQPQHF,TGTGCCAGCAGTTTAATTGACACAGGGCGCAATCAGCCCCAGCATTTT
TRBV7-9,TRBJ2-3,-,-,CASSLSEEAGRTDTQYF,TGTGCCAGCAGCTTATCCGAAGAAGCGGGCCGCACAGATACGCAGTATTTT
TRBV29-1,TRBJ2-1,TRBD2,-,CSARTSSDAQFF,TGCAGCGCCCGGACTAGCTCCGATGCCCAGTTCTTC
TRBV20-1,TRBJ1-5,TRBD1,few,CSATSGWTGNQPQHF,TGCAGTGCTACCTCAGGGTGGACAGGGAATCAGCCCCAGCATTTT
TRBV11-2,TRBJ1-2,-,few,CASSSHREAYGYTF,TGTGCCAGCAGCTCCCATCGGGAGGCGTATGGCTACACCTTC